These 11 T cell receptor beta chains came from one sample sequenced in a study of T cells after yellow fever vaccination. TCRdb re-called the 5' RACE reads with MiXCR, one entry per CDR3 protein. The sample carries hundreds of thousands of distinct CDR3 sequences, about 13% recorded once. Specimen: PBMCs, collected on the day of the yellow fever booster vaccination. The receptors stem from a man aged 25 to 40 who received the YFV17D yellow fever vaccine.

This sequence joins TRBV6-2 or TRBV6-3 and TRBJ2-4; 10 nucleotides align to TRBD2. The CDR3 has 17 residues. The J segment lost 7 bases and the V segment lost 2 bases, leaving 11 bases of the junction unmatched. Germline-derived CDR1 and CDR2 are MNHEY and SVGEGT. The CDR3 sequence is CASSYRPSGSRGNIQYF. The CDR3 DNA reads as TGTGCCAGCAGTTACAGGCCTAGCGGGAGCAGAGGGAACATTCAGTACTTC.

V is TRBV29-1 and J is TRBJ2-5; TRBD1 might be the D (6 bases). Germline CDR1 is SQVTM and CDR2 is ANQGSEA. The CDR3 totals 14 residues. Trimming shortened V by 3 bases and J by 2 bases, and 13 bases separated the two germline ends. The CDR3 region is CSVERWDIQETQYF. As DNA, the CDR3 is TGCAGCGTTGAGAGGTGGGACATTCAAGAGACCCAGTACTTC.

This clonotype was recorded many times. The chain combines TRBV20-1 with TRBJ2-1; D is unclear. Trimming removed 6 bases from V and 10 bases from J, with 10 bases in between. This CDR3 has 10 amino acids. From germline, CDR1 is DFQATT and CDR2 SNEGSKA (reference sequence). The CDR3 DNA follows: TGCAGTGCCGCCCCCGGCGAGCAGTTCTTC. Translated: CSAAPGEQFF.

This clonotype was seen a few times. The gene calls are TRBV7-6 and TRBJ2-1; TRBD2 matches 15 bases. CDR3 size: 19 residues. The trim removed 5 bases at V and 9 bases at J, leaving 17 bases unmatched. Germline CDR1 reads SGHVS; CDR2 reads FNYEAQ. Here the CDR3 DNA reads TGTGCCAGCAGCCTTAACAGTCCCGGGACTAGCGGGAGGATTGGTGAGCAGTTCTTC. Its translation is CASSLNSPGTSGRIGEQFF.

This chain joins TRBV5-1 and TRBJ2-7, with D perhaps TRBD1 or TRBD2 (5 bases each). This CDR3 region has 15 residues. V was clipped by 4 bases and J by 7 bases, with 21 bases between them. The germline gives CDR1 SGHRS, CDR2 YFSETQ. The CDR3 DNA reads as TGCGCCAGCAGCCCCTCGGGTTCAGTGGGACGAGAGCAGTACTTC. Translating it yields CASSPSGSVGREQYF.

The chain couples TRBV5-5 to TRBJ2-5, with D tentatively TRBD1 or TRBD2 (6 bases each). Trimming took off 7 bases at V and 5 bases at J, with 15 bases between the two ends. Germline assignment: CDR1 SGHKS and CDR2 YYEKEE (reference sequence). CDR3 length: 13 amino acids. DNA for the CDR3: TGTGCCAGCGGCCGGGGGCTGGGGGAGACCCAGTACTTC. It encodes CASGRGLGETQYF.

This clonotype has only a few counts. The chain has TRBV7-9 and TRBJ2-2; D is perhaps TRBD1 (5 bases). This CDR3 is 16 amino acids long. Germline V gives CDR1 SEHNR, CDR2 FQNEAQ (reference sequence). V dropped 5 bases and J dropped 6 bases, with 19 bases sitting between them. The CDR3 DNA reads as TGTGCCAGCAGCCCCCAACAGGTGATGAGGCCCGGGGAGCTGTTTTTT. Translated: CASSPQQVMRPGELFF.

This clonotype was detected only a few times. The V gene is TRBV9, the J gene TRBJ2-3, with TRBD2 identical over 16 bases. This CDR3 has 20 residues. Germline CDR1 is SGDLS and CDR2 is YYNGEE. V lost 2 bases and J lost 6; bases outside the gene matches: 15. DNA of the CDR3: TGTGCCAGCAGCGTCAGCCCCAGACCGGGACTAGCGGGAGGGCAGGATACGCAGTATTTT. Its translation: CASSVSPRPGLAGGQDTQYF. The entire variable domain, with the rest obtained from reference TRBV9 and TRBJ2-3, is as follows: DSGVTQTPKHLITATGQRVTLRCSPRSGDLSVYWYQQSLDQGLQFLIQYYNGEERAKGNILERFSAQQFPDLHSELNLSSLELGDSALYFCASSVSPRPGLAGGQDTQYFGPGTRLTVL.

This chain links TRBV2 with TRBJ2-3; 10 nucleotides agree with TRBD1. Germline trimming cut 9 bases from V and 4 bases from J; bases unmatched to any gene: 10. The CDR3 consists of 15 residues. Germline CDR1 SNHLY, CDR2 FYNNEI. The CDR3: CARGRTGGLSDTQYF. As DNA, the CDR3 is TGTGCCAGAGGAAGGACAGGGGGTCTATCAGATACGCAGTATTTT.

The rearrangement joins TRBV3-1 to TRBJ2-7, with no clear D. V lost 2 bases, J lost 5 bases, and 10 bases lay in between. Germline CDR1 is LGHDT and CDR2 is YNNKEL (reference sequence). The CDR3 loop spans 13 amino acids. This chain's CDR3 is CASSQPPWDEQYF. The CDR3 DNA sequence: TGTGCCAGCAGCCAACCCCCCTGGGACGAGCAGTACTTC.

Comment on this clonotype: A read error may account for a junction end that differs from germline. V gene TRBV20-1 combines with J gene TRBJ1-5; D perhaps matches TRBD1 (6 bases). The germline V gene has CDR1 DFQATT and CDR2 SNEGSKA (reference sequence). CDR3 length: 13 residues. The DNA of the CDR3 is TGCAGTGCCAGGGGAAGGAACAATAAGCCCCAGCATTTT. This translates into CSARGRNNKPQHF.